These 19 T cell receptor beta chains originate from one sample sequenced in a study of control samples from healthy donors and cancer patients. Profiled with immunoSEQ multiplex PCR; TCRdb holds only in-frame clones, not every one. The data contain some 160,000 clones, 90% to 95% of them singletons. Material for sequencing was blood. These receptors were taken from a woman aged 25 to 39 in good health.

The chain employs TRBV7-8 and TRBJ2-3; D remains unclear. The germline gives CDR1 SGHVS, CDR2 FQNEAQ. The CDR3 contains 14 residues. With 2 bases removed from V and 2 bases from J, the gap between germline ends came to 8 bases. CDR3 DNA sequence: TGTGCCAGCAGCTTACGACAAACCACAGATACGCAGTATTTT. Its translation is CASSLRQTTDTQYF.

J is TRBJ1-1 and V is TRBV6-5; D is unclear. V was trimmed by 8 bases and J by 3 bases, leaving 19 bases between them. The germline V gene has CDR1 MNHEY and CDR2 SVGAGI. The length of the CDR3 is 15 residues. The CDR3 here is CASVVIGRADTEAFF. DNA of the CDR3: TGTGCCAGCGTGGTGATCGGGCGCGCCGACACTGAAGCTTTCTTT.

This chain connects TRBV15 to TRBJ2-7; 8 bases agree with TRBD1. This CDR3 is built from 17 residues. The germline V gene encodes CDR1 LNHNV and CDR2 YYDKDF (reference sequence). V lost 0 bases and J lost 5; bases outside the gene matches: 12. This chain's CDR3 is CATSRESFMDRVNEQYF. In DNA, the CDR3 is TGTGCCACCAGCAGAGAATCATTTATGGACAGGGTAAACGAGCAGTACTTC. Together with reference TRBV15 and TRBJ2-7, the CDR3 gives the full variable domain: DAMVIQNPRYQVTQFGKPVTLSCSQTLNHNVMYWYQQKSSQAPKLLFHYYDKDFNNEADTPDNFQSRRPNTSFCFLDIRSPGLGDTAMYLCATSRESFMDRVNEQYFGPGTRLTVT.

The V gene is TRBV18, the J gene TRBJ1-3; 7 bases map to TRBD1. Germline CDR1 is KGHSH and CDR2 is LQKENI. V lost 6 bases, J lost 0 bases, and 5 bases stayed unmatched. The CDR3 consists of 15 residues. CDR3 coding DNA: TGTGCCAGCTCTGGGGGACAGATCTCTGGAAACACCATATATTTT. Translated, it gives CASSGGQISGNTIYF.

V gene TRBV27 combines with J gene TRBJ2-3, with TRBD1 matching over 12 bases. Germline CDR1 reads MNHEY; CDR2 reads SMNVEV (reference sequence). This CDR3 is 15 amino acids long. J was trimmed by 8 bases and V by 6 bases; bases with no gene match: 9. This CDR3 reads CASRMGQGALGTQYF. The CDR3 region has the DNA TGTGCCAGCAGGATGGGACAGGGGGCACTCGGTACGCAGTATTTT.

The rearrangement uses TRBV27 and TRBJ2-7; 12 positions match TRBD2. The CDR3 consists of 13 residues. Trimming took 11 bases from V and 1 from J; bases not matched to a gene: 3. The V gene's germline CDR1 is MNHEY and CDR2 SMNVEV (reference sequence). The CDR3, as DNA: TGTGCCTCGGGACTAGCGGGTTCCTACGAGCAGTACTTC. It specifies CASGLAGSYEQYF.

The CDR3 region has the DNA TGTGCCAGCATGCGGGGAGAAGACACTGAAGCTTTCTTT. Its protein product is CASMRGEDTEAFF. The chain employs TRBV2 and TRBJ1-1; unclear D gene. This CDR3 region has 13 residues. Germline V gene lookup returns CDR1 SNHLY and CDR2 FYNNEI. V was trimmed by 7 bases and J by 3 bases, leaving 12 bases between them.

The count of this clone is one. J is TRBJ1-4 and V is TRBV4-1, with a tentative D call TRBD1 (5 bases). Trimming pared 4 bases from V and 4 bases from J, leaving 16 bases between. The CDR3 totals 16 residues. Germline lookup yields CDR1 MGHRA and CDR2 YSYEKL. The DNA for the CDR3 is TGCGCCAGCAGCCCGGAGGGCAGGGTCGATAATGAAAAACTGTTTTTT. Translated, it gives CASSPEGRVDNEKLFF.

The chain joins TRBV11-2 to TRBJ2-3; TRBD1 matches at 9 bases. V lost 2 bases and J lost 4; bases outside the gene matches: 7. This CDR3 region has 16 residues. CDR1 SGHAT and CDR2 FQNNGV come from the germline V gene. CDR3 residues: CASSLLGQGFADTQYF. The CDR3 nucleotides are TGTGCCAGCAGCTTACTTGGACAGGGGTTCGCAGATACGCAGTATTTT.

J is TRBJ2-6 and V is TRBV28; D remains ambiguous. Trimming took 2 bases from V and 0 from J, leaving 2 bases between them. Germline values: CDR1 MDHEN, CDR2 SYDVKM. The CDR3 runs to 14 residues. CDR3 in amino acids: CASSLNSGANVLTF. CDR3 DNA sequence: TGTGCCAGCAGTTTAAACTCTGGGGCCAACGTCCTGACTTTC.

V is TRBV28 and J is TRBJ2-1; perhaps TRBD1 as D (6 bases). Looked up from germline, CDR1 is MDHEN and CDR2 is SYDVKM. V lost 4 bases to trimming and J lost 5 bases, with 9 bases between them. The CDR3 is 13 amino acids. The CDR3 DNA is TGTGCCAGCAGTTGGGACAATGACAATGAGCAGTTCTTC. This gives the protein CASSWDNDNEQFF.

The rearrangement links TRBV28 to TRBJ2-1, with D uncertain. With 7 bases removed from V and 6 bases from J, the gap between germline ends came to 16 bases. From germline, CDR1 is MDHEN and CDR2 SYDVKM. The length of the CDR3 is 14 residues. The CDR3 region has the DNA TGTGCCAGCATGTCTTACACCATACCCAATGAGCAGTTCTTC. This gives the protein CASMSYTIPNEQFF.

The V call is TRBV5-1, the J call TRBJ2-4; 11 bases line up with TRBD2. Germline CDR1 SGHRS, CDR2 YFSETQ. J gave up 7 bases and V 4 bases, and 10 bases lay outside the gene matches. This CDR3 has 16 residues. In nucleotides, the CDR3 is TGCGCCAGCAGCCCCACTAGCGGGAGTTTTTGGAACATTCAGTACTTC. As protein: CASSPTSGSFWNIQYF.

CDR3 region: CASSSRAPTEAFF. In nucleotides, the CDR3 is TGTGCCAGCAGCTCCCGGGCCCCCACTGAAGCTTTCTTT. The chain has TRBV7-9 and TRBJ1-1; D gene unclear. The CDR3 has 13 residues. Trimming removed 4 bases from V and 4 bases from J, with 10 bases in between. Germline values: CDR1 SEHNR, CDR2 FQNEAQ (reference sequence). The full variable domain, with the rest looked up from reference TRBV7-9 and TRBJ1-1, is DTGVSQNPRHKITKRGQNVTFRCDPISEHNRLYWYRQTLGQGPEFLTYFQNEAQLEKSRLLSDRFSAERPKGSFSTLEIQRTEQGDSAMYLCASSSRAPTEAFFGQGTRLTVV.

This sequence joins TRBV14 and TRBJ2-1; perhaps TRBD2 as D (6 bases). Germline CDR1 is SGHDN and CDR2 is FVKESK. Trimming took 1 base from V and 4 from J, leaving 8 bases between them. The CDR3 loop spans 14 amino acids. CDR3 DNA: TGTGCCAGCAGCCAAGGGGGGGTTTACAATGAGCAGTTCTTC. It encodes CASSQGGVYNEQFF.

The J gene is TRBJ2-6, the V gene TRBV19; possibly TRBD1 for D (6 bases). V lost 4 bases and J 0 bases, leaving 13 bases between the germline ends. This CDR3 has 17 amino acids. Per the germline V gene, CDR1 is LNHDA and CDR2 is SQIVND (reference sequence). As DNA, the CDR3 is TGTGCCAGTAGTACCCTGACAGGCCTCTCTGGGGCCAACGTCCTGACTTTC. Its translation is CASSTLTGLSGANVLTF.

The V call is TRBV28, the J call TRBJ2-1; tentatively, D is TRBD2 (5 bases). The CDR3 has 15 amino acids. V lost 3 bases, J lost 1 base, and 10 bases lay in between. CDR1 is MDHEN and CDR2 is SYDVKM in the germline V gene. The CDR3 is CASSLIPGSYNEQFF. Written as DNA, the CDR3 is TGTGCCAGCAGTTTGATCCCGGGGTCCTACAATGAGCAGTTCTTC.

This sequence joins TRBV3-1 (or the pseudogene TRBV3-2) and TRBJ2-1; D is unresolved. V was cut by 4 bases and J by 2 bases, with 3 bases left in between. Germline V gene lookup returns CDR1 LGHDT and CDR2 YNNKEL (reference sequence). This CDR3 contains 12 residues. In DNA, the CDR3 is TGTGCCAGCAGCCCCACCTACAATGAGCAGTTCTTC. It encodes CASSPTYNEQFF.

The chain combines TRBV6-1 with TRBJ2-1; D is unresolved. The CDR3 loop spans 12 amino acids. V shed 2 bases and J shed 6 bases, with 5 bases lying between them. CDR1 is MNHNS and CDR2 is SASEGT in the germline V gene. CDR3 loop: CASSEWGNEQFF. The DNA for the CDR3 is TGTGCCAGCAGTGAATGGGGCAATGAGCAGTTCTTC.